This T cell receptor (beta chain) was captured in a study of blood T cell repertoires in COVID-19. Study-wide background: Sites across the United States, Italy and Spain contributed samples from acute and convalescent COVID-19. In each case, the material was cDNA or gDNA derived from T cells, B-cell-depleted T cells, or PBMCs.

Under the authors' procedure: Using reference gene primer amplification, nucleated cell counts were estimated. Sequencing was performed with immunoSEQ multiplex PCR; in TCRdb, only in-frame clones are kept and a portion is missing. D and trimming come from the DNA, and the V and J calls and clone size come from that table. The table has about 82,000 clones, around 85% seen once; the top ten hold 15% to 20%. This CDR3 has 15 residues. Trimming removed 3 bases from V and 0 bases from J; junction bases left unmatched: 4. Germline CDR1 and CDR2: WNHNN and SYGVQD (reference sequence). The chain recombines TRBV10-1 with TRBJ1-1; 7 bases agree with TRBD1. This receptor was taken from an elderly man with active or convalescent COVID-19. Sequencing used peripheral blood. The CDR3 nucleotides read TGCGCCAGCAGTGATGGGGGACAGATGAACACTGAAGCTTTCTTT. This translates into CASSDGGQMNTEAFF.